What follows is one T cell receptor beta chain and its context. This clone has only one observation. This clone's antigen is unknown. The sample holds no much larger clone one base away, and base qualities are not on file. To sequence the TCRbeta CDR3 region, genomic DNA was isolated from the sorted cells. The immunoSEQ Assay was used for sequencing of TCRbeta CDR3 regions. Entries here come from immuneACCESS through TCRdb and include only in-frame sequences with V and J called. Some clones fail to appear in such tables; in the studies checked, an unresolved V gene covers under half of the shortfall, and the cause of the remainder is unknown. Present in this sample are some 61,000 clones, roughly 73% of which were seen just once. Clones ranked in the top ten supply around 1.7% of the sample. The V end loses 3 bases and the J end loses 0 bases, and a stretch of 12 bases separates them. Taken from the germline V gene (reference sequence), the CDR1 and CDR2 loops are LNHDA and SQIVND. Including the terminal cysteine and phenylalanine, the CDR3 comprises 15 residues. Kept here is only the CDR3 DNA, which spans 45 bases and is read in frame from base 1.

The data are from a study of OX40 agonist ivuxolimab in advanced cancers. Regarding the complete study: Ivuxolimab, which targeted the costimulatory receptor OX40 (CD134), was an agonistic, fully human IgG2 monoclonal antibody. Patients were allowed to have had prior anti-PD-1, anti-PD-L1 or anti-CTLA-4 therapy, and roughly two fifths of the dose-escalation patients had been treated with checkpoint inhibitors. Partial responses occurred in three dose-escalation patients, of whom one had hepatocellular carcinoma and two had cutaneous melanoma. Among the roughly 52 dose-escalation patients, about 20 had hepatocellular carcinoma, 15 or so melanoma, 9 renal cell carcinoma and 9 head and neck cancer. The paper reports the monotherapy dose-escalation portion (N of about 54 patients) of the phase I ivuxolimab trial. The dose-escalation cohort was roughly 80% male with a mean age of approximately 60 years, ranging from roughly 23 to 79. The purpose of peripheral TCRbeta sequencing was to test whether ivuxolimab changed TCR sequence diversity and led to clonal T-cell expansion. Intravenous ivuxolimab was administered to patients every 2 weeks at six dose levels: 0.01, 0.1, 0.3, 1.5, 3 and 10 mg/kg.

General study outcomes and caveats: Clonal expansion of both CD4+ and CD8+ blood T cells was observed from baseline to week 6 at doses 0.1 to 3.0 mg/kg. Partial responders in the 0.1-3.0 mg/kg groups had among the lowest normalized peripheral clonal expansion, especially among CD8+ T cells. On average, CD8+ T cells showed more expanded clones than CD4+ T cells after ivuxolimab. The antigen specificity of the clonally expanded peripheral T cells was not determined. Low levels of normalized T-cell clonal expansion were also seen in some patients who did not respond.

The trial excluded patients who had a history of autoimmune disease or were on systemic immunosuppression. Peripheral blood for TCR sequencing was collected from all dose cohorts at baseline, on cycle 4 day 1, and on cycle 7 day 1. The samples were drawn from a first-in-human, open-label, multicenter phase I dose-escalation trial of ivuxolimab. Adults with locally advanced or metastatic melanoma, renal cell carcinoma, hepatocellular carcinoma or head and neck squamous cell carcinoma were enrolled in the trial. CD4+ and CD8+ T cells were sorted separately from peripheral blood before TCR sequencing.

The sequence was collected from an adult with an advanced solid tumor such as melanoma, head and neck, liver or kidney cancer. This sample comprised CD4+ or CD8+ T cells sorted from blood, obtained in a trial of the OX40 agonist ivuxolimab. The chain was built from TRBV19 and TRBJ2-7, with no confident D gene call. At the DNA level, the sequence is TGTGCCAGTAGTATGACACAGACCAGCTCCTACGAGCAGTACTTC. Protein translation: CASSMTQTSSYEQYF.